Below are 23 T cell receptor beta chains sequenced from a single sample in a study of regulatory T cells in long-lasting Graves disease. Time point in this sample: newly diagnosed GD, antithyroid drugs for less than 3 months. PBMC-extracted RNA yielded the TCR library. Researchers made TCR beta libraries by using iRepertoire HTBI primers and running Arm-PCR on CDR3 regions. TCRdb processed the multiplex PCR reads anew with MiXCR; each CDR3 protein has one entry. The data contain approximately 360,000 distinct CDR3 sequences, about an eighth of them singletons. The sample also formed part of further work on T cells in Graves' hyperthyroidism and ophthalmopathy.

Sequencing was performed on peripheral blood mononuclear cells (PBMCs), taken at new diagnosis, from a patient treated with antithyroid drugs. All receptors come from a woman under 30 with Graves disease.

The table lists this clonotype with many counts. This sequence joins TRBV24-1 and TRBJ1-6, with TRBD1 matching over 7 bases. The CDR3 extends over 17 amino acids. CDR1 is KGHDR and CDR2 is SFDVKD in the germline V gene. V shed 5 bases and J 4 bases; nucleotides not matched to a gene: 10. The CDR3 loop reads CATSALPGTDYNSPLHF. CDR3 nucleotide sequence: TGTGCCACCAGTGCTCTCCCCGGGACAGATTATAATTCACCCCTCCACTTT.

This clonotype was counted many times. J is TRBJ2-5 and V is TRBV6-5, with a weak D call TRBD2 (6 bases). CDR1 and CDR2 from the germline V gene are MNHEY and SVGAGI. This CDR3 is 16 amino acids long. Trimming stripped 2 bases from V and 5 bases from J, with 18 bases between. CDR3 in DNA: TGTGCCAGCAGTTACAGCGGAGGGCAAAAGCGGGAGACCCAGTACTTC. Translating gives CASSYSGGQKRETQYF.

As for this clonotype: A read error may explain this, as a much larger clone is one base away. The V and J genes are TRBV6-2 or TRBV6-3 and TRBJ2-2; no reliable D call. CDR1 is MNHEY, CDR2 SVGEGT, per germline. The CDR3 contains 13 residues. The CDR3, as DNA: TGTTCCAGCAGTTACCGGGCCACCGGGGAGCTGTTTTTT. It encodes CSSSYRATGELFF.

The chain combines TRBV10-3 with TRBJ2-3; D is unclear. Germline V gene sequence: CDR1 ENHRY, CDR2 SYGVKD. Trimming shortened V by 8 bases and J by 5 bases, and 8 bases separated the two germline ends. This CDR3 spans 11 amino acids. The CDR3 DNA sequence: TGTGCCATCCGGCTGGAAGATACGCAGTATTTT. It codes for CAIRLEDTQYF.

This clonotype appeared many times. V is TRBV10-3 and J is TRBJ2-7; D not resolved. V shed 11 bases and J shed 0 bases, with 11 bases lying between them. The CDR3 length is 12 residues. Germline-derived CDR1 and CDR2 are ENHRY and SYGVKD. The chain's CDR3 is CASGASSYEQYV. Written as DNA, the CDR3 is TGTGCCTCTGGTGCCAGCTCCTACGAGCAGTACGTC.

This clonotype was observed at least ten times. The V call is TRBV24-1, the J call TRBJ2-2; no clear D gene. Germline V gives CDR1 KGHDR, CDR2 SFDVKD. V dropped 2 bases and J dropped 0 bases, with 9 bases sitting between them. The CDR3 has 16 residues. The CDR3 is CATSDSDLTNTGELFF. The CDR3 nucleotides are TGTGCCACCAGTGATTCAGACCTAACGAACACCGGGGAGCTGTTTTTT.

There are many counts of this clonotype. The CDR3 coding sequence is TGCAGCGCCAAGCGAGGGCGCGATGGCTACACCTTC. Its translation is CSAKRGRDGYTF. The chain employs TRBV29-1 and TRBJ1-2; D remains ambiguous. Germline V lookup: CDR1 SQVTM, CDR2 ANQGSEA. The CDR3 has 12 amino acids. Trimming shortened V by 7 bases and J by 6 bases, and 15 bases separated the two germline ends.

Regarding this clonotype: One base away lies a much larger clone, so this may be a sequencing read error. Given the absence of the conserved phenylalanine or tryptophan at the CDR3 end, a read error is likely. V gene TRBV2 combines with J gene TRBJ1-1; no definite D call. Germline V gene data show CDR1 as SNHLY and CDR2 as FYNNEI. V lost 1 base and J 11 bases, leaving 5 bases between the germline ends. There are 10 residues in the CDR3. The CDR3 DNA follows: TGTGCCAGCAGTGAAGAGTTCGCTTTCTCT. This translates into CASSEEFAFS.

In this sample, this clonotype turned up a few times. This sequence joins TRBV29-1 and TRBJ1-2; TRBD1 aligns across 7 bases. Trimming removed 3 bases from V and 3 bases from J; junction bases left unmatched: 1. This CDR3 spans 12 amino acids. Germline V gene sequence: CDR1 SQVTM, CDR2 ANQGSEA. The DNA for the CDR3 is TGCAGCGTTGAGGACAGGTACTATGGCTACACCTTC. Translation gives CSVEDRYYGYTF.

This rearrangement joins TRBV5-6 to TRBJ2-5; D is perhaps TRBD1 (5 bases). Per the germline V gene, CDR1 is SGHDT and CDR2 is YYEEEE. V was shortened by 10 bases and J by 1 base, with 14 bases between the two germline ends. The CDR3 extends over 13 amino acids. The chain's CDR3 is CASLSRVQETQYF. DNA of the CDR3: TGTGCCTCGCTGTCCAGGGTCCAAGAGACCCAGTACTTC.

This clonotype came up many times. The genes are TRBV6-2 or TRBV6-3 and TRBJ2-7; D is uncertain. This CDR3 region has 13 residues. Germline V gene lookup returns CDR1 MNHEY and CDR2 SVGEGT. With 0 bases removed from V and 1 base from J, the gap between germline ends came to 4 bases. CDR3 bases: TGTGCCAGCAGTTACTCGCCTTCCTACGAGCAGTACGTC. Protein sequence: CASSYSPSYEQYV.

Only a few counts were recorded for this clonotype. V is TRBV12-3 or TRBV12-4 and J is TRBJ2-7, with D maybe TRBD1 (5 bases). CDR3 length equals 13 residues. Deletions cut 2 bases from V and 6 bases from J, with 11 bases between. This chain's CDR3 is CASSLWTSGEQYV. In DNA form, the CDR3 reads TGTGCCAGCAGTTTATGGACATCGGGCGAGCAGTACGTC.

This clonotype was detected many times. The chain recombines TRBV6-1 with TRBJ2-3, with D possibly being TRBD2 (6 bases). V dropped 7 bases and J dropped 0 bases, with 14 bases sitting between them. Germline V gene lookup returns CDR1 MNHNS and CDR2 SASEGT. This CDR3 spans 15 amino acids. CDR3 region: CASIFGGVSTDTQYF. Written as DNA, the CDR3 is TGTGCCAGCATATTTGGAGGGGTTAGCACAGATACGCAGTATTTT.

This clonotype was counted at least ten times. The chain joins TRBV20-1 to TRBJ2-7; TRBD2 agrees at 9 bases. V shed 6 bases and J 3 bases; nucleotides not matched to a gene: 6. Per the germline V gene, CDR1 is DFQATT and CDR2 is SNEGSKA (reference sequence). The CDR3 runs 13 residues. CDR3 residues: CSASGGTLYEQYF. The CDR3 coding sequence is TGCAGTGCCAGCGGGGGGACACTCTACGAGCAGTACTTC.

V gene TRBV2 combines with J gene TRBJ2-1; D is ambiguous. This CDR3 is built from 12 residues. The ends were cut back, 9 bases at V and 10 bases at J, with 16 bases in the middle. Germline V gives CDR1 SNHLY, CDR2 FYNNEI. The CDR3 region has the DNA TGTGCCAGTACTCGGGCCCTCGGGGAGCAGTTCTTC. This translates into CASTRALGEQFF.

This chain uses TRBV5-1 with TRBJ2-3, with D possibly being TRBD2 (6 bases). The CDR3 is 15 residues long. The germline V gene encodes CDR1 SGHRS and CDR2 YFSETQ. The ends were cut back, 4 bases at V and 0 bases at J, with 12 bases in the middle. CDR3 sequence (DNA): TGCGCCAGCAGCCCCGGGGGACGTAGCACAGATACGCAGTATTTT. It encodes CASSPGGRSTDTQYF.

The chain carries TRBV10-3 and TRBJ2-1; possibly TRBD2 for D (7 bases). Germline loops: CDR1 ENHRY, CDR2 SYGVKD. Trimming shortened V by 3 bases and J by 2 bases, and 8 bases separated the two germline ends. This CDR3 spans 14 amino acids. The CDR3 here is CAISEGGAYNEQFF. The CDR3 DNA reads as TGTGCCATCAGTGAAGGGGGGGCCTACAATGAGCAGTTCTTC.

This clonotype has more than one count but fewer than ten. The chain is built from TRBV5-6 and TRBJ2-1; possibly TRBD2 for D (5 bases). The CDR3 covers 16 residues. The germline gives CDR1 SGHDT, CDR2 YYEEEE. Trimming cost V 0 bases and J 7 bases, with 17 bases left between them. This chain's CDR3 is CASSLGIRGYRNEQFF. The CDR3 DNA is TGTGCCAGCAGCTTGGGGATACGGGGATATCGAAATGAGCAGTTCTTC.

This clonotype occurred many times. The chain employs TRBV10-2 and TRBJ2-7; D unresolved. Germline V CDR1 and CDR2: WSHSY, SAAADI. Trimming took 8 bases from V and 1 from J, leaving 12 bases between them. The CDR3 sequence is 13 residues long. The CDR3 region has the DNA TGCGCCAGCCGATCCTACATTTCCTACGAGCAGTACTTC. Amino acid sequence: CASRSYISYEQYF.

This clonotype was detected many times. The rearrangement joins TRBV12-5 to TRBJ2-2, with a possible D match to TRBD2 (5 bases). The CDR3 has 17 residues. V shed 3 bases and J shed 5 bases, with 19 bases lying between them. The germline V gene has CDR1 LGHNT and CDR2 FRNRAP. Here the CDR3 DNA reads TGTGCTAGTGGTTTTAAGCCCGTGGGGTCGGGAACCGGGGAGCTGTTTTTT. It translates to CASGFKPVGSGTGELFF.

This clonotype was detected ten times or more. The chain has TRBV7-2 and TRBJ1-5, with D maybe TRBD1 (5 bases). V lost 5 bases to trimming and J lost 0 bases, with 11 bases between them. In germline, CDR1 is SGHTA, CDR2 FQGNSA. The CDR3 runs 15 residues. The CDR3 here is CASSPQGRSNQPQHF. CDR3 sequence (DNA): TGTGCCAGCAGCCCCCAGGGTCGTAGCAATCAGCCCCAGCATTTT.

This clonotype was counted at least ten times. CDR3 sequence (DNA): TGCAGCGTTGAGTCCCTGACAGGGGGCATCGCCGGGGAGCTGTTTTTT. Translating gives CSVESLTGGIAGELFF. The chain joins TRBV29-1 to TRBJ2-2; 10 nucleotides agree with TRBD1. Germline trimming cut 3 bases from V and 6 bases from J; bases unmatched to any gene: 10. CDR3 length: 16 amino acids. Germline-derived CDR1 and CDR2 are SQVTM and ANQGSEA.

The rearrangement links TRBV9 to TRBJ2-1, with D perhaps matching TRBD2 (5 bases). CDR1 SGDLS and CDR2 YYNGEE come from the germline V gene. The CDR3 runs to 15 residues. V was trimmed by 0 bases and J by 4 bases, leaving 11 bases between them. The CDR3 reads CASSVAGLLYNEQFF. Here the CDR3 DNA reads TGTGCCAGCAGCGTAGCTGGACTCCTATACAATGAGCAGTTCTTC.